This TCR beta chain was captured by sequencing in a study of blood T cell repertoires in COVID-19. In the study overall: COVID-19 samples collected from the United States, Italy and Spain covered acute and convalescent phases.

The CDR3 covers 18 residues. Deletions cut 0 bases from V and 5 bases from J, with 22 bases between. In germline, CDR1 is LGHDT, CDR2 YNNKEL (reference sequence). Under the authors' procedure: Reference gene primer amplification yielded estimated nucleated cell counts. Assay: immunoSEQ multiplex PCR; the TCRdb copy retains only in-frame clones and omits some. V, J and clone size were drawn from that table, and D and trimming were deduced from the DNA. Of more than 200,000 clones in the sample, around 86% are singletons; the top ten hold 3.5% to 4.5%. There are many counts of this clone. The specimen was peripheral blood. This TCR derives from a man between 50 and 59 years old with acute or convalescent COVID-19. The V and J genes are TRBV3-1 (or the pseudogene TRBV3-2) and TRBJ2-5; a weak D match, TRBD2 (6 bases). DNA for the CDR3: TGTGCCAGCAGCCAAGAAAGGGAGCTGACTAGGGATCAGGAGACCCAGTACTTC. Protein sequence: CASSQERELTRDQETQYF.